This TCR beta chain is drawn from a study of T-cell memory formation after mild COVID-19. TCRdb re-derived calls from the 5' RACE reads in MiXCR, one entry per CDR3 protein. The top ten clones hold 25% to 35% of a sample with more than 80,000 distinct CDR3 sequences, about a sixth of them seen once. Deletions cut 0 bases from V and 2 bases from J, with 10 bases between. The CDR3 is made up of 15 amino acids. CDR1 and CDR2 from the germline V gene are SGDLS and YYNGEE. The sample comprised PBMCs or a T cell subset sorted from them (not recorded which). This clonotype was sampled from an adult woman who had mild COVID-19 (a few samples of this study predate the infection). Cell type and time point are not known. The V and J genes are TRBV9 and TRBJ2-3; D is possibly TRBD1 (6 bases). CDR3 sequence: CASSVEGGSTDTQYF. CDR3 sequence (DNA): TGTGCCAGCAGCGTAGAAGGGGGTTCCACAGATACGCAGTATTTT.